The subject of this entry is one T cell receptor beta chain. In this sample, this clonotype turned up many times. Its antigen is not yet known. Within one base of it there is no much larger clone, and no base qualities were kept. The sample is drawn from a study of T cells in Graves' hyperthyroidism and ophthalmopathy (dated by TCRdb to about 2019). For the wider study: Peripheral blood was sampled at the time of initial diagnosis, prior to any treatment. The paper reports TCR Vbeta CDR3 sequencing of approximately 140 peripheral blood samples: 40 or so ophthalmopathy, about 75 hyperthyroidism and approximately 17 progressor patients. Thyroid tissue and blood T-cell repertoires from roughly six Graves' hyperthyroidism patients were also compared in the study. Whether ophthalmopathy could be predicted prospectively was tested in an independent validation cohort made up of under 20 hyperthyroidism patients plus 17 patients who later progressed to ophthalmopathy. The roughly 90 discovery patients were divided at random into training and test sets in a 7:3 ratio. After blood sampling, hyperthyroidism patients were treated with methimazole at a starting dose of 30 mg daily, and ophthalmopathy patients were treated with high-dose intravenous methylprednisolone. A discovery cohort of about 95 patients, 43 with Graves' ophthalmopathy and fewer than 65 with stable Graves' hyperthyroidism, was used to find distinguishing TCR V-J signatures.

The germline V gene (reference sequence) specifies WNHNN as CDR1 and SYGVQD as CDR2. V loses 3 bases of germline sequence and J loses 3 bases, and the interval between the two ends is 3 bases. From cysteine to phenylalanine, the CDR3 is 11 amino acids long. The sequence is cut down to CDR3 DNA, 33 bases in frame from base 1. What the authors observed across the whole study: Most expanded thyroid clonotypes (frequency above 0.001) were also found in blood, which suggests that blood repertoires may mirror thyroid immune responses. Sample size was not statistically predetermined, and investigators were not blinded to group allocation. In validation, the model predicted progression to ophthalmopathy with over 65% sensitivity and 72% to 85% specificity, a median of 6.5 months before onset. In cross-validation, a model built on a 13 V-J signature told ophthalmopathy apart from stable hyperthyroidism with just under 90% sensitivity and approximately 81% specificity, and in testing the same model reached 80%/75%.

Moderately to severely active disease, a Clinical Activity Score of at least 3, a NOSPECS grade of at least 4, and a duration under 3 months were present in ophthalmopathy patients. Patients with uncontrolled infections, other autoimmune diseases, pregnancy or lactation were excluded. Diagnoses relied on clinical symptoms, serum thyroxine and TRAb, thyroid ultrasound and orbital computed tomography. PBMCs were separated from under 12 ml of fresh peripheral blood using Ficoll-Paque density gradient centrifugation. Total RNA was extracted with Trizol reagent, and quality was checked on an Agilent 2100 Bioanalyzer. The TCR beta CDR3 regions were amplified from the RNA transcripts. The first round of RT-PCR for the TCR CDR3 was performed with the HTBI primer set and the Qiagen OneStep RT-PCR kit. The libraries were constructed in a second round of multiplex PCR and then size-selected and purified. The libraries were sequenced on an Illumina HiSeq2000 using paired-end 100 bp reads. Turning to the authors' computational methods: SOAPnuke was used to process the raw data, with reads discarded if the reads contained adapters or uncalled bases, had a mean Phred below 15, or lacked an exact constant-primer or identifier match. High-quality paired reads were merged using COPE v1.2.5, and each unique nucleotide sequence was defined as a clonotype. MiTCR v1.1 was used to align clonotypes to the IMGT TRBV, TRBD and TRBJ reference segments. Analysis was restricted to V-J combinations with a frequency above 0.0001, which covered 98% to 99.2% of repertoires. The TCS score was defined as the ratio of F50 (clonal expansion) to E x V (chaos), calculated using BLOSUM62-based TCRdist between CDR3 peptides within each V-J. Welch's t-statistics and random forest reduced roughly 540 V-J features to roughly 13, which were used in a naive Bayes classifier (R e1071). The public sequencing data were trimmed at Q25 with fastp and processed into clonotypes with MiXCR by TCRdb, which kept only in-frame beta chains. Rows merge per CDR3 protein into single entries with the most common DNA and genes. The V and J calls and clone size come from TCRdb's table, not from the authors' own analysis. The sample includes under 300,000 distinct CDR3 sequences, with approximately 20% observed a single time. Around 65% of the sample belongs to the ten largest clones.

Recombination linked TRBV10-1 to TRBJ2-7; no D segment can be confidently identified. The sequence was obtained from a young man with Graves' ophthalmopathy. Sequenced: blood. The bases read TGCGCCAGCAGTGACGGCTACGAGCAGTACTTC. The encoded protein is CASSDGYEQYF.